This TCR beta chain appears in the sequencing data of a study of T cell repertoires in cytomegalovirus infection (dated by TCRdb to the late 2010s). Looking at the study overall: The HLA type of each donor mattered for the analysis, because public TCR beta signatures pointed to carriage of CMV infection along with the matching HLA type. Study-wide findings and limitations: In both this cohort and an independent cohort of a few hundred donors, the cumulative frequency of public TCR beta family members distinguished carriers of CMV infection plus the relevant HLA type. In the ex vivo response, HLA-C-restricted CMV-specific TCR beta clonotypes were dominant, and in two of eight donors the single most frequent clonotype came from this HLA-C-restricted group.

Data came from an Illumina HiSeq 1500. TCRdb redid the processing of the public reads, applying fastp at Q25 and MiXCR, and retained in-frame beta chains. Duplicate CDR3 protein sequences are folded into a single record with the most common DNA and genes. The sample profile shows 300,000 to 450,000 distinct CDR3 sequences; 15% to 20% of them were found once. In total, the top ten clones hold around 10% of the sample. The table lists this clonotype with a few counts. The target of this receptor is not known. Base qualities are not recorded, but no much larger clone differs from it by a single base. CDR1 and CDR2, looked up from the germline V gene (reference sequence), are SEHNR and FQNEAQ. Including the terminal cysteine and phenylalanine, the CDR3 comprises 16 residues. Solely the CDR3 DNA is kept, with 48 bases framed from the first base. The germline ends are 17 bases apart after V is trimmed by 5 bases and J by 1 base.

The clonotype originates from a human donor in good health (CMV status not recorded). Some clones in this sample may be carry-over from other donors' samples. The sample consisted of PBMCs. This chain is built from TRBV7-9 and TRBJ1-1, and perhaps TRBD1 as D gene, on 5 matching bases. DNA sequence: TGTGCCAGCAGCCAATCGGACCCGGGACCGAACACTGAAGCTTTCTTT. The encoded protein is CASSQSDPGPNTEAFF.